This T cell receptor beta chain stems from a study of T cells after yellow fever vaccination. Overall study context: SMART-Seq v4 Ultra Low Input prepared the low-cell-number fractions.

Overall study results and limits: Reappearance after the booster was seen for most primary-vaccination clones, at 95% to 97% CD4 and around 90% CD8.

Germline CDR1 reads SQVTM; CDR2 reads ANQGSEA. V lost 6 bases and J lost 7; bases outside the gene matches: 13. The CDR3 spans 16 residues. TCRdb re-analysed the 5' RACE reads in MiXCR, keeping a single row per CDR3 protein. The sample yields hundreds of thousands of distinct CDR3 sequences, 10% to 15% seen once. This clonotype occurred a few times. Its antigen is unknown. The TCR sequence derives from a man aged 25 to 40 who received the YFV17D yellow fever vaccine. V and J are TRBV29-1 and TRBJ2-1, with 12 positions matching TRBD2. The sequencing used PBMCs, collected on the day of the yellow fever booster vaccination. The CDR3 protein is CSVSPSGRAVWNEQFF. CDR3 DNA sequence: TGCAGCGTGTCCCCTAGCGGGAGGGCCGTGTGGAATGAGCAGTTCTTC.